The next 17 T cell receptor beta chains were all read from a single sample in a study of blood T cell repertoires in COVID-19. The protocol was immunoSEQ multiplex PCR, while the TCRdb copy is restricted to in-frame clones and leaves out a portion. In the table there are 57,000 or so clones, 85% to 90% of which are singletons. Material: peripheral blood. Receptors originate from a woman between 45 and 60 years old with active or convalescent COVID-19.

The rearrangement links TRBV27 to TRBJ2-3, with 11 bases matching TRBD1. The V segment lost 6 bases and the J segment 5 bases; nucleotides outside the gene matches: 7. The CDR3 covers 15 residues. The V gene's germline CDR1 is MNHEY and CDR2 SMNVEV (reference sequence). CDR3 sequence: CASSPDRGQVDTQYF. CDR3 coding DNA: TGTGCCAGCAGCCCGGACAGGGGGCAGGTAGATACGCAGTATTTT.

The DNA for the CDR3 is TGTGCCAGCAGCTTTAGCTCCTACGAGCAGTACTTC. Translated: CASSFSSYEQYF. The V gene is TRBV5-4, the J gene TRBJ2-7; the D is unclear. With 2 bases removed from V and 0 bases from J, the gap between germline ends came to 3 bases. This CDR3 region has 12 residues. Germline assignment: CDR1 SGHNT and CDR2 YYREEE (reference sequence).

This sequence joins TRBV6-5 and TRBJ2-3; 12 bases are shared with TRBD2. Germline V gives CDR1 MNHEY, CDR2 SVGAGI. The ends lost 6 bases at V and 2 bases at J; junction bases unmatched: 3. CDR3 length: 15 residues. The CDR3 coding sequence is TGTGCCAGCAGGGGACTAGCGGGTTACACAGATACGCAGTATTTT. Translated: CASRGLAGYTDTQYF.

The chain recombines TRBV19 with TRBJ1-6; TRBD1 might be the D (6 bases). Germline V gene data show CDR1 as LNHDA and CDR2 as SQIVND (reference sequence). The CDR3 sequence is 13 residues long. Trimming cost V 6 bases and J 6 bases, with 9 bases left between them. CDR3 region: CASRKGGNSPLHF. Written as DNA, the CDR3 is TGTGCCAGTAGGAAAGGGGGTAATTCACCCCTCCACTTT.

This rearrangement joins TRBV6-5 to TRBJ2-7; tentatively, D is TRBD2 (5 bases). CDR1 is MNHEY, CDR2 SVGAGI, per germline. Trimming stripped 8 bases from V and 6 bases from J, with 14 bases between. CDR3 length equals 12 residues. The CDR3 loop is CASCSGSPEQYF. CDR3 coding DNA: TGTGCCAGCTGCTCGGGGTCTCCCGAGCAGTACTTC.

This sequence joins TRBV9 and TRBJ2-1; unclear D gene. Per the germline V gene, CDR1 is SGDLS and CDR2 is YYNGEE. CDR3 length: 10 residues. V lost 3 bases and J lost 9, with 4 bases in between. Written as DNA, the CDR3 is TGTGCCAGCAGCGCCCGTGAGCAGTTCTTC. Translating it yields CASSAREQFF.

In this sample, this clone turned up a few times. V and J are TRBV4-2 and TRBJ1-2, with 9 bases lining up with TRBD1. Germline CDR1 reads LGHNA; CDR2 reads YNFKEQ. The CDR3 is made up of 14 amino acids. V lost 4 bases and J lost 5; bases outside the gene matches: 5. CDR3 amino acids: CASSPTGGAYGYTF. The CDR3 region has the DNA TGTGCCAGCAGCCCGACAGGGGGAGCATATGGCTACACCTTC.

V gene TRBV28 combines with J gene TRBJ1-4; 8 bases fit TRBD1. The V segment lost 6 bases and the J segment 8 bases; nucleotides outside the gene matches: 8. The germline V gene has CDR1 MDHEN and CDR2 SYDVKM. The CDR3 sequence is 14 residues long. As DNA, the CDR3 is TGTGCCAGCAGGCTAAGGACAGGGAACGAAAAACTGTTTTTT. Amino acid sequence: CASRLRTGNEKLFF.

This rearrangement joins TRBV6-5 to TRBJ1-6, with TRBD1 matching 8 bases. Germline V lookup: CDR1 MNHEY, CDR2 SVGAGI. V was pared by 7 bases and J by 10 bases, with 6 bases of the junction left unmatched. The CDR3 length is 13 residues. The CDR3 nucleotides read TGTGCCAGCAACAGGGGGTTGAGGTCACCCCTCCACTTT. Its translation is CASNRGLRSPLHF.

This clone showed up just once. The rearrangement joins TRBV5-5 to TRBJ1-1, with 10 bases identical to TRBD1. V trimming: 2 bases; J trimming: 0 bases; junction bases outside the gene matches: 7. The CDR3 loop spans 17 amino acids. CDR1 and CDR2 from the germline V gene are SGHKS and YYEKEE (reference sequence). The CDR3 DNA reads TGTGCCAGCAGCTTACTTTGGACAGGGGGGGTGAACACTGAAGCTTTCTTT. Protein product: CASSLLWTGGVNTEAFF.

This clone was seen only a few times. The chain carries TRBV5-6 and TRBJ1-1; possibly TRBD1 for D (6 bases). Between the trimmed V and J ends, which lost 3 bases and 5 bases, there was a span of 14 bases. Looked up from germline, CDR1 is SGHDT and CDR2 is YYEEEE. The CDR3 has 14 amino acids. Written as DNA, the CDR3 is TGTGCCAGCAGCTCACAGGGATGGGGGACTGAAGCTTTCTTT. Residues: CASSSQGWGTEAFF.

The J gene is TRBJ2-1, the V gene TRBV11-3; D possibly corresponds to TRBD2 (5 bases). CDR3 size: 17 residues. Germline assignment: CDR1 SGHNT and CDR2 YENEEA. V lost 0 bases and J lost 2, with 14 bases in between. CDR3 sequence: CASSLDRVSGTYNEQFF. CDR3 coding DNA: TGTGCCAGCAGCTTAGATCGAGTGAGCGGTACCTACAATGAGCAGTTCTTC.

This chain uses TRBV5-1 with TRBJ2-7; TRBD1 matches 7 bases. The CDR3 sequence is 13 residues long. Germline loops: CDR1 SGHRS, CDR2 YFSETQ. V shed 2 bases and J 2 bases; nucleotides not matched to a gene: 1. The CDR3, as DNA: TGCGCCAGCAGCTTCACAGGGGCCTACGAGCAGTACTTC. It specifies CASSFTGAYEQYF.

The chain employs TRBV4-2 and TRBJ2-7; 8 bases are shared with TRBD2. The V gene's germline CDR1 is LGHNA and CDR2 YNFKEQ. CDR3 length equals 17 residues. The V segment lost 0 bases and the J segment 2 bases; nucleotides outside the gene matches: 9. The CDR3 reads CASSQEGSSGAPYEQYF. CDR3 nucleotide sequence: TGTGCCAGCAGCCAAGAGGGCAGTAGCGGGGCCCCCTACGAGCAGTACTTC.

The chain couples TRBV4-1 to TRBJ2-3, with 8 bases matching TRBD2. CDR1 is MGHRA and CDR2 is YSYEKL in the germline V gene. V trimming: 4 bases; J trimming: 1 base; junction bases outside the gene matches: 10. The CDR3 runs to 17 residues. This CDR3 is CASSLLPGTSGTDTQYF. CDR3 nucleotide sequence: TGCGCCAGCAGCCTTCTCCCCGGGACTAGTGGCACAGATACGCAGTATTTT.

This clone was counted once. This chain joins TRBV10-3 and TRBJ1-2, with D possibly TRBD1 on 6 matching bases. V was clipped by 4 bases and J by 2 bases, with 26 bases between them. The CDR3 covers 19 residues. The V gene's germline CDR1 is ENHRY and CDR2 SYGVKD. In DNA form, the CDR3 reads TGTGCCATCAGTGGGGGTGACAGGCCCACCGCCCCGGGAAACTATGGCTACACCTTC. Translating it yields CAISGGDRPTAPGNYGYTF.

The chain links TRBV5-8 to TRBJ1-1; TRBD1 aligns across 10 bases. The J segment lost 5 bases and the V segment lost 3 bases, leaving 7 bases of the junction unmatched. Germline loops: CDR1 SGHTS, CDR2 YDEGEE. The CDR3 consists of 15 residues. CDR3 residues: CASSSPGQGGTEAFF. CDR3 coding DNA: TGTGCCAGCAGCTCCCCCGGACAGGGGGGGACTGAAGCTTTCTTT.